The clone carrying this T cell receptor beta chain was observed many times. This record belongs to a study of CD8 T cells in ankylosing spondylitis. V was cut by 9 bases and J by 4 bases, with 13 bases left in between. This CDR3 is built from 14 residues. TCRdb analysed the 5' RACE reads with MiXCR anew, one entry per CDR3 protein. The sample lists 250,000 or so distinct CDR3 sequences, about 24% occurring once. The receptor was derived from a male donor with ankylosing spondylitis or in good health (not recorded which). This chain connects TRBV12-3 or TRBV12-4 to TRBJ2-6, with TRBD1 as a possible D gene (5 bases). The sample comprised blood, either unsorted or a sorted T cell fraction (not recorded which). This CDR3 reads CASIRVSGANVLTF. For the CDR3, the DNA is TGTGCCAGTATCAGGGTTTCCGGGGCCAACGTCCTGACTTTC.